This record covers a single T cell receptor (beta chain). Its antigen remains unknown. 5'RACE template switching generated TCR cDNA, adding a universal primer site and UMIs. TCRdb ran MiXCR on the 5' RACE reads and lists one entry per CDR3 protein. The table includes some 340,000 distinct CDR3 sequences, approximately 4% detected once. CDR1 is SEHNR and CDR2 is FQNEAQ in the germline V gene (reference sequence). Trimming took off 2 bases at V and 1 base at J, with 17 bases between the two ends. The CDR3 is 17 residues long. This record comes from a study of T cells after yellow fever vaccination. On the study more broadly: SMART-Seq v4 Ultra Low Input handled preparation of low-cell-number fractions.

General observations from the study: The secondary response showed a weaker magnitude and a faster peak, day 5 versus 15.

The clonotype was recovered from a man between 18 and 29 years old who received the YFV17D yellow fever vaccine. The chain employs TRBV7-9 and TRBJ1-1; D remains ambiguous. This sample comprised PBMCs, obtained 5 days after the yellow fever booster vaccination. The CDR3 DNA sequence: TGTGCCAGCAGCTTATCATTCCGGCTGGACGGGAACACTGAAGCTTTCTTT. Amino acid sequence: CASSLSFRLDGNTEAFF.